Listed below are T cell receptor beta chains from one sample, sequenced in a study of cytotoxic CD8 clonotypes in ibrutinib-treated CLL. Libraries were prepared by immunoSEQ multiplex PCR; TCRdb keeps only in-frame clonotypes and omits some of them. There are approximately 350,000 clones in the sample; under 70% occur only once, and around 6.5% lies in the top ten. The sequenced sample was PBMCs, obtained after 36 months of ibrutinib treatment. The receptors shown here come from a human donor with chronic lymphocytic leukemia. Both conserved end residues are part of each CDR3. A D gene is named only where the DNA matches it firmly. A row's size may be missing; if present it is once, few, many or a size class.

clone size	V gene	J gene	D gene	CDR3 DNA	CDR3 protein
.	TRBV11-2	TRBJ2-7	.	TGTGCCAGCAGCTCCCCTGCGGGACTCGCCTACGAGCAGTACTTC	CASSSPAGLAYEQYF
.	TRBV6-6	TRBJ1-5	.	TGTGCCAGCAGTCCAGGGACCCGCTTGGGTCAGCCCCAGCATTTT	CASSPGTRLGQPQHF
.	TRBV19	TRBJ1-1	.	TGTGCCAGTAGTATAGGGGAGGGGCGGAACACTGAAGCTTTCTTT	CASSIGEGRNTEAFF
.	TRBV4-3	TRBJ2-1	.	TGCGCCAGCAGCCCTTTGAGCTCCTACAATGAGCAGTTCTTC	CASSPLSSYNEQFF
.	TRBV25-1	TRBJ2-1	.	TGTGCCAGCAGTGAATATGTCAGCTACAATGAGCAGTTCTTC	CASSEYVSYNEQFF
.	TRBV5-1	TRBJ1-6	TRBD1	TGCGCCAGCAGCTTCGGGACAGGGGATAATTCACCCCTCCACTTT	CASSFGTGDNSPLHF
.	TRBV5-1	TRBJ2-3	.	TGCGCCAGCAGCTTGGACAGTTTTTCCATAGATACGCAGTATTTT	CASSLDSFSIDTQYF
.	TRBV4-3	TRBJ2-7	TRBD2	TGCGCCAGCAGCCGGGCACTAGCGGGAGGAACCTACTACGAGCAGTACTTC	CASSRALAGGTYYEQYF
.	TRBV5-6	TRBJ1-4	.	TGTGCCAGCAGTGAAGCGCTTAGGGAAAAACTGTTTTTT	CASSEALREKLFF
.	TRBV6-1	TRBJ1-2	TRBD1	TGTGCCAGCCTACCCGGGACAGGAGCTAACTATGGCTACACCTTC	CASLPGTGANYGYTF
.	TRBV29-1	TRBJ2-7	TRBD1	TGCAGCGTCCTACAGGGGGTCGGCTACGAGCAGTACTTC	CSVLQGVGYEQYF
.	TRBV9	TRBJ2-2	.	TGTGCCAGCAGCCTAGACGGACAGACCGGGGAGCTGTTTTTT	CASSLDGQTGELFF
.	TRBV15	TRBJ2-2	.	TGTGCCACCAGCAGAAACCTGGGGACCCCCGGGGAGCTGTTTTTT	CATSRNLGTPGELFF
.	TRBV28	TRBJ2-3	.	TGTGCCAGCAGTTTTAGGGGTCCTAGCACAGATACGCAGTATTTT	CASSFRGPSTDTQYF
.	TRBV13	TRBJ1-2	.	TGTGCCAGCAGCTTCGGGACTTACTATGGCTACACCTTC	CASSFGTYYGYTF
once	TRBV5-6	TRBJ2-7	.	TGTGCCAGCAGCTTGAGACCCTTCGGGGGCGAATCCACATGGTACTTC	CASSLRPFGGESTWYF
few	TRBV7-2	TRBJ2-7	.	TGTGCCAGCACCGAGGCGGGGAGCTCCTACGAGCAGTACTTC	CASTEAGSSYEQYF
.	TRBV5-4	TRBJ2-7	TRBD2	TGTGCCAGCAGCTTGGACGGGCTAGCGGGAGTGTACGAGCAGTACTTC	CASSLDGLAGVYEQYF
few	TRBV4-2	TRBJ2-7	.	TGTGCCAGCAGCCCCAAATCAAGGGGCCGGCTATACGAGCAGTACTTC	CASSPKSRGRLYEQYF
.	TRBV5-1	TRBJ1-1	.	TGCGCCAGCACCGCGGGAGCGATGAACACTGAAGCTTTCTTT	CASTAGAMNTEAFF
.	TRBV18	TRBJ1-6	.	TGTGCCAGCTCCCTTGACACTGGTTATAATTCACCCCTCCACTTT	CASSLDTGYNSPLHF
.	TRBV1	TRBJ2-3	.	TGCACCAGCATTCCCCTAGGCCAGATAGGCGATACGCAGTATTTT	CTSIPLGQIGDTQYF
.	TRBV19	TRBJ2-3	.	TGTGCCAGTAGTATGATAGGAAGGGTTAGCACAGATACGCAGTATTTT	CASSMIGRVSTDTQYF
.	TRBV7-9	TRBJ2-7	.	TGTGCCAGCGCCCGGGACTCCTACGAGCAGTACTTC	CASARDSYEQYF
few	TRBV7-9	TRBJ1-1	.	TGTGCCAGCAATGGGGAGGGACCGAACACTGAAGCTTTCTTT	CASNGEGPNTEAFF
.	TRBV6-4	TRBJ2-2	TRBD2	TGTGCCAGCAGTGTTCGCGCAATACTAGCGTCCCCCGGGGAGCTGTTTTTT	CASSVRAILASPGELFF
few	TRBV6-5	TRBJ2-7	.	TGTGCCAGCAGGAAAGATGGCATAGGTAACGAGCAGTACTTC	CASRKDGIGNEQYF
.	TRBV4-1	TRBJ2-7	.	TGCGCCAGCAGCCAAGGCGACGAGCAGTACTTC	CASSQGDEQYF